One T cell receptor beta chain is described in this entry. Its specificity is not known. Unique molecular identifiers were present on the cDNA, which also gained a universal primer site by template switching. Each CDR3 protein is one row after TCRdb ran MiXCR on the 5' RACE reads. The top ten hold approximately 0.29% of the sample, which has more than 1.5 million distinct CDR3 sequences, around 33% seen once. The sample comes from a study of identical twins. Study outcomes and limitations: Not following the same donors, the study drew its conclusions from cross-sectional statistical analysis. Abundant cord blood beta clonotypes carried fewer insertions; memory repertoires showed none.

The CDR3 covers 14 residues. Trimming removed 7 bases at V and 0 bases at J, with 12 bases between. Germline-derived CDR1 and CDR2 are MNHEY and SVGEGT. The sample taken for sequencing was cord blood. The clonotype was recovered from a newborn girl in good health. V is TRBV6-2 or TRBV6-3 and J is TRBJ2-5; D perhaps matches TRBD1 (5 bases). The CDR3 spells CASTSYRYQETQYF. CDR3 nucleotides: TGTGCCAGCACCTCCTACAGGTACCAAGAGACCCAGTACTTC.